This T cell receptor (beta chain) appears in the sequencing data of a study of post-analysis software for immune sequencing data. Study summary: Clinical courses comprised relapsing-remitting, secondary progressive and progressive-relapsing multiple sclerosis. Study-level points and caveats: Patients carried a few TRBV segments more frequently than controls did, and TRBV5-6, TRBV5-1 and TRBV20-1 were among them. Significantly lower normalized Chao1 diversity was found in patients with multiple sclerosis relative to controls.

The library was made from cDNA and included unique molecular identifiers. TCRdb reprocessed the PCR reads with MiXCR, giving one entry per CDR3 protein. Of about 680,000 distinct CDR3 sequences in the sample, more than 50% were seen once. This clonotype was detected once. Its specificity is unknown. V trimming: 1 base; J trimming: 8 bases; junction bases outside the gene matches: 2. CDR3 length: 13 amino acids. Germline V gives CDR1 PRHDT, CDR2 FYEKMQ (reference sequence). Specimen: blood. The chain recombines TRBV13 with TRBJ2-1; 7 nucleotides match TRBD1. The TCR originated in a girl aged 2 to 10 with multiple sclerosis. CDR3 protein: CASSLATGDEQFF. The CDR3 DNA is TGTGCCAGCAGCTTAGCAACAGGGGATGAGCAGTTCTTC.